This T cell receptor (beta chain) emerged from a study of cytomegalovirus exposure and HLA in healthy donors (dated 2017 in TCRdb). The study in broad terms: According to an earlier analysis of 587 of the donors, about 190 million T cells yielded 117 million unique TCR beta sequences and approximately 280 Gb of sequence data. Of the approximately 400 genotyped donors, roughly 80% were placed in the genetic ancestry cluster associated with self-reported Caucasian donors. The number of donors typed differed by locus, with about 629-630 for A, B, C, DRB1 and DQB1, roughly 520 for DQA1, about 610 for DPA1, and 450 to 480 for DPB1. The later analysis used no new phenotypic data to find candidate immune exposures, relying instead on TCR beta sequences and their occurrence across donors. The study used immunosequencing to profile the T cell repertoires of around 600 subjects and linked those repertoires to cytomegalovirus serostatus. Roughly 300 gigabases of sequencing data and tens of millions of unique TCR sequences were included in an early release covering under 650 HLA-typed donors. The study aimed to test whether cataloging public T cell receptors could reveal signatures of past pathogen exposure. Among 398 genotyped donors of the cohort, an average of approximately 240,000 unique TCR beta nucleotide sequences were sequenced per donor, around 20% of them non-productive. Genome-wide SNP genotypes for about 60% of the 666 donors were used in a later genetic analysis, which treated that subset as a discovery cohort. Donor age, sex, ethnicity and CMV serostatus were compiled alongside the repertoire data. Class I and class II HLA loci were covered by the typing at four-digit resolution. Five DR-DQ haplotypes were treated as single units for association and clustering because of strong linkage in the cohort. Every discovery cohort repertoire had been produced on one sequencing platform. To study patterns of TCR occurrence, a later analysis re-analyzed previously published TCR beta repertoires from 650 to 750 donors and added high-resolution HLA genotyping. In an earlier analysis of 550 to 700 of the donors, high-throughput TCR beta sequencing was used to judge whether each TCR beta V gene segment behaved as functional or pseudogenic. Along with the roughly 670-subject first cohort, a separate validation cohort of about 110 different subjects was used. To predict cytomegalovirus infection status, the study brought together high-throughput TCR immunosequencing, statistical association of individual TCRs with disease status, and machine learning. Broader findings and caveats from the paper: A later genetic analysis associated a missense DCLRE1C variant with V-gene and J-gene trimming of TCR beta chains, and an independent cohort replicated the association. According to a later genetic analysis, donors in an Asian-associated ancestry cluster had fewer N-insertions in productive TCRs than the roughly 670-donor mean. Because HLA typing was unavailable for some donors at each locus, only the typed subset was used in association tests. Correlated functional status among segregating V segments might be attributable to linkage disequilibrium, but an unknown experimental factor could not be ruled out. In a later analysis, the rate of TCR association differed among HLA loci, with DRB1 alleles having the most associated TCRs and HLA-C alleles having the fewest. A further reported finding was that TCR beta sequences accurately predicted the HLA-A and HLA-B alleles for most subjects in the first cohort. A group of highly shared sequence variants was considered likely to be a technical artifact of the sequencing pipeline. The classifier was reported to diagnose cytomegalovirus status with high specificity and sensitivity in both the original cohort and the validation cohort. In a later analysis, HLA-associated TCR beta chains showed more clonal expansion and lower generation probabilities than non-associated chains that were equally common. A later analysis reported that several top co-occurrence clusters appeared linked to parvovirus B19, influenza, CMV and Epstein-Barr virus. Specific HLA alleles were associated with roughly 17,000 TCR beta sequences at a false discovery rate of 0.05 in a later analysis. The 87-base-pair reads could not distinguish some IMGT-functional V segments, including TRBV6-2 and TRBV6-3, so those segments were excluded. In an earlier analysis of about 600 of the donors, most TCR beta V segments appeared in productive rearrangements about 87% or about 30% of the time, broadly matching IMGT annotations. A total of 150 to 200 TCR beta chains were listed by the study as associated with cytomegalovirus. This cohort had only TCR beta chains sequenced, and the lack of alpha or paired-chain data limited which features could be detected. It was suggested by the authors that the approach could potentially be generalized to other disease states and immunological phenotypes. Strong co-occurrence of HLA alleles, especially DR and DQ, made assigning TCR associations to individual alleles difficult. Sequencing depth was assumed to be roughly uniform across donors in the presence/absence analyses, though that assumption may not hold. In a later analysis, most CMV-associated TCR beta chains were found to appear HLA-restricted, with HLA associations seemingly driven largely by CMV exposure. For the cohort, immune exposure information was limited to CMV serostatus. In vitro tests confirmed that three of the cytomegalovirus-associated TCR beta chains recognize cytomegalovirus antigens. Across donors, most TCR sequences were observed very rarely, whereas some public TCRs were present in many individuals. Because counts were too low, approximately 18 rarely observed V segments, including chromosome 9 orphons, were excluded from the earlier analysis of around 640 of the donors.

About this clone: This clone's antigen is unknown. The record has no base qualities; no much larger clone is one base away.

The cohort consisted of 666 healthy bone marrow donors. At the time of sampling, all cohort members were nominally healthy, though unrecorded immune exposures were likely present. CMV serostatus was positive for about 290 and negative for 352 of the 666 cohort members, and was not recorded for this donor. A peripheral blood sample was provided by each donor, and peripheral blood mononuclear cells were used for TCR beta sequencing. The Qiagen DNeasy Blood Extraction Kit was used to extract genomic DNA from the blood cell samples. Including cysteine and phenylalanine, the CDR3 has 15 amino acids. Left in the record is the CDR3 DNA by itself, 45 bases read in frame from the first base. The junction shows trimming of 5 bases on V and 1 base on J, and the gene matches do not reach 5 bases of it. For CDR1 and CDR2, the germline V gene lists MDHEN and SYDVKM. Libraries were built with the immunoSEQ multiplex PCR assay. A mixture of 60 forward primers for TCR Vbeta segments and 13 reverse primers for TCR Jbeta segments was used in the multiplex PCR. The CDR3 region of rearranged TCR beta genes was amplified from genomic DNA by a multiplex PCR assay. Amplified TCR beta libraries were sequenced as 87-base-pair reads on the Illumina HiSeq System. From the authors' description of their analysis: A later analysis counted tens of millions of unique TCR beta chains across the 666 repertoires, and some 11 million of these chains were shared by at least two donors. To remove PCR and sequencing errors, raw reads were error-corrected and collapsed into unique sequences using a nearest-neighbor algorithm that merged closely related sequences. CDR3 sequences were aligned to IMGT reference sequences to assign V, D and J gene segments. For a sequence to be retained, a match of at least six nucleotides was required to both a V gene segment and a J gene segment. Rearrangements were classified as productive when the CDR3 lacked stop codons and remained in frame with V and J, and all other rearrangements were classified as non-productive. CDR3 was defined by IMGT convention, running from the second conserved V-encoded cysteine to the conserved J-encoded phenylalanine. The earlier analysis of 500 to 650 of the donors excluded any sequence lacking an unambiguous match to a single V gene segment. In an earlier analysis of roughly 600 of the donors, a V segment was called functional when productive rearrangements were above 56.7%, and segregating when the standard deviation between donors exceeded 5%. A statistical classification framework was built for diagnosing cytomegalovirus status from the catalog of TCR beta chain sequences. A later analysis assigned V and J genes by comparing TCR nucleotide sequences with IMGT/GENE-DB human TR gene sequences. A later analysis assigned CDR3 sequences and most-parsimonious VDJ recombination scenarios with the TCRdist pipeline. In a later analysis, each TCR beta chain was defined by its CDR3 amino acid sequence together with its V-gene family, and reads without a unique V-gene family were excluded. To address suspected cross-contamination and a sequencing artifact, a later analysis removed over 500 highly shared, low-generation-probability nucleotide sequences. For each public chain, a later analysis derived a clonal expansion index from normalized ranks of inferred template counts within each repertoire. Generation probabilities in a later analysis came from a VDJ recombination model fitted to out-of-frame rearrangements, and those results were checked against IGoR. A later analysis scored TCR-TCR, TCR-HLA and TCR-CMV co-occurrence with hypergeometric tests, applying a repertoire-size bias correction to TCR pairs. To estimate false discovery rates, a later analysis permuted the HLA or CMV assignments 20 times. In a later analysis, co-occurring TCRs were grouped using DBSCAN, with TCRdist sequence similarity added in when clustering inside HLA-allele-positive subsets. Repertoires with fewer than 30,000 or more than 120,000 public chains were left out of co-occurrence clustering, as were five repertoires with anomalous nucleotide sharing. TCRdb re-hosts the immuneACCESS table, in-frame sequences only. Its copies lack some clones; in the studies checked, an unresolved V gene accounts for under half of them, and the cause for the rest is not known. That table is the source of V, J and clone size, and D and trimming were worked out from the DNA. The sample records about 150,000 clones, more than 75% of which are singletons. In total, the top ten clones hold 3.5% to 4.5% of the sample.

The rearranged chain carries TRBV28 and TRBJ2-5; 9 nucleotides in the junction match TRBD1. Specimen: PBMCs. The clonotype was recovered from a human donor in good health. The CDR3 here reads CASSQLGQGQETQYF. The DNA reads TGTGCCAGCAGTCAATTGGGACAGGGCCAAGAGACCCAGTACTTC. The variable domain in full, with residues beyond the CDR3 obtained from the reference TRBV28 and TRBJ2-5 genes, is DVKVTQSSRYLVKRTGEKVFLECVQDMDHENMFWYRQDPGLGLRLIYFSYDVKMKEKGDIPEGYSVSREKKERFSLILESASTNQTSMYLCASSQLGQGQETQYFGPGTRLLVL.